The 30 T cell receptor beta chains presented below share a single source sample, sequenced in a study of blood T cell repertoires in COVID-19. Clones were sequenced by immunoSEQ multiplex PCR, and TCRdb holds only the in-frame ones, with some missing. The sample has about 120,000 clones, 85% seen once. Specimen: peripheral blood. The receptor set was obtained from an elderly man with active or convalescent COVID-19.

The gene calls are TRBV9 and TRBJ2-3; 16 bases are a match to TRBD2. J was trimmed by 4 bases and V by 3 bases; bases with no gene match: 5. Germline CDR1 is SGDLS and CDR2 is YYNGEE. This CDR3 has 17 amino acids. CDR3 DNA: TGTGCCAGCAGCGCCGGGACTAGCGGGAGGGCCGCAGATACGCAGTATTTT. Protein sequence: CASSAGTSGRAADTQYF.

This sequence joins TRBV7-2 and TRBJ2-5; D is undetermined. Germline lookup yields CDR1 SGHTA and CDR2 FQGNSA. The CDR3 length is 13 residues. V lost 1 base to trimming and J lost 1 base, with 4 bases between them. The CDR3 protein is CASSLELQETQYF. For the CDR3, the DNA is TGTGCCAGCAGCTTAGAACTCCAAGAGACCCAGTACTTC.

The chain is built from TRBV5-1 and TRBJ2-7; TRBD2 aligns across 7 bases. The junction had 8 bases not matched to a gene; V was cut back by 6 bases and J by 2 bases. The germline gives CDR1 SGHRS, CDR2 YFSETQ. CDR3 length: 14 residues. This CDR3 is CASTGTGGTYEQYF. CDR3 DNA sequence: TGCGCCAGCACCGGAACGGGAGGTACCTACGAGCAGTACTTC.

This clone appeared a single time. V gene TRBV6-2 or TRBV6-3 combines with J gene TRBJ2-1; 11 bases align to TRBD2. The V and J ends lost 6 bases and 2 bases, in that order; junction bases with no gene match: 9. This CDR3 spans 17 amino acids. Germline CDR1 reads MNHEY; CDR2 reads SVGEGT. The CDR3 DNA reads as TGTGCCAGCAGCCACGGAAAGACTAGCGGGACCTACAATGAGCAGTTCTTC. Amino acids: CASSHGKTSGTYNEQFF.

The chain links TRBV30 to TRBJ1-5, with 8 bases identical to TRBD1. V lost 2 bases and J lost 6; bases outside the gene matches: 12. This CDR3 is 16 amino acids long. Germline V gene sequence: CDR1 GTSNPN, CDR2 SVGIG (reference sequence). This chain's CDR3 is CAWSLAGTGGGQPQHF. CDR3 sequence (DNA): TGTGCCTGGAGTCTCGCGGGGACAGGAGGGGGTCAGCCCCAGCATTTT. Using reference TRBV30 and TRBJ1-5 for the parts outside the CDR3, the full variable domain is SQTIHQWPATLVQPVGSPLSLECTVEGTSNPNLYWYRQAAGRGLQLLFYSVGIGQISSEVPQNLSASRPQDRQFILSSKKLLLSDSGFYLCAWSLAGTGGGQPQHFGDGTRLSIL.

J is TRBJ1-1 and V is TRBV6-5; perhaps TRBD1 as D (6 bases). Germline V CDR1 and CDR2: MNHEY, SVGAGI. Trimming removed 7 bases at V and 5 bases at J, with 20 bases between. This CDR3 has 15 residues. The CDR3 DNA sequence: TGTGCCAGCAAAGGGACGGGGGGCCTTGGAACTGAAGCTTTCTTT. Its translation: CASKGTGGLGTEAFF.

The J gene is TRBJ1-6, the V gene TRBV19; 7 bases line up with TRBD1. Germline V CDR1 and CDR2: LNHDA, SQIVND (reference sequence). This CDR3 has 14 amino acids. V gave up 6 bases and J gave up 11 bases; unmatched junction bases: 10. Here the CDR3 reads CASRTDRRQTPLHF. The DNA for the CDR3 is TGTGCCAGTAGGACGGACAGGCGACAGACACCCCTCCACTTT.

The chain employs TRBV5-1 and TRBJ1-4; D is unresolved. Deletions cut 3 bases from V and 5 bases from J, with 5 bases between. The germline V gene encodes CDR1 SGHRS and CDR2 YFSETQ. The CDR3 extends over 12 amino acids. CDR3 in amino acids: CASSSTNEKLFF. CDR3 coding DNA: TGCGCCAGCAGCTCTACCAATGAAAAACTGTTTTTT.

The chain couples TRBV6-2 or TRBV6-3 to TRBJ2-1, with TRBD2 as a possible D gene (5 bases). This CDR3 is built from 13 residues. Germline V CDR1 and CDR2: MNHEY, SVGEGT. Deletions cut 6 bases from V and 4 bases from J, with 10 bases between. The CDR3 DNA sequence: TGTGCCAGCAGGTACAGCGGATACAATGAGCAGTTCTTC. Protein: CASRYSGYNEQFF.

The table lists this clone with a few counts. J is TRBJ2-5 and V is TRBV3-1 (or the pseudogene TRBV3-2); 9 bases line up with TRBD2. Germline CDR1 reads LGHDT; CDR2 reads YNNKEL (reference sequence). V gave up 3 bases and J gave up 8 bases; unmatched junction bases: 4. CDR3 length: 13 amino acids. CDR3 protein: CASSQGLAGTQYF. The CDR3 region has the DNA TGTGCCAGCAGCCAGGGACTAGCCGGTACCCAGTACTTC.

As to this clone: Other nucleotide sequences in the sample specify the same CDR3. The chain uses TRBV7-3 and TRBJ2-5, with 7 bases that match TRBD1. CDR1 and CDR2 (germline): SGHTA, FQGTGA. V trimming: 5 bases; J trimming: 4 bases; junction bases outside the gene matches: 4. The CDR3 sequence is 13 residues long. CDR3 sequence (DNA): TGTGCCAGCAGCCTGAACAGGGGAGAGACCCAGTACTTC. This codes for CASSLNRGETQYF.

The rearrangement joins TRBV6-6 to TRBJ2-3, with 9 bases lining up with TRBD2. This CDR3 region has 15 residues. V was pared by 6 bases and J by 0 bases, with 4 bases of the junction left unmatched. The germline V gene encodes CDR1 MNHNY and CDR2 SVGAGI (reference sequence). The CDR3 here is CASSRGGASTDTQYF. CDR3 DNA sequence: TGTGCCAGCAGCCGCGGGGGGGCTAGCACAGATACGCAGTATTTT.

The rearrangement links TRBV4-3 to TRBJ2-7; 7 bases align to TRBD2. V shed 1 base and J 0 bases; nucleotides not matched to a gene: 18. CDR3 size: 20 residues. The germline CDR1 and CDR2 sequences are LGHNA and YSLEER. The CDR3 DNA sequence: TGCGCCAGCAGCCAAGGCTTACTCTCCGGGGGACTATCCTTCTCCTACGAGCAGTACTTC. Protein sequence: CASSQGLLSGGLSFSYEQYF.

Here the CDR3 DNA reads TGTGCCTGGAGTAGGGCAGGGCCGACCTACGAGCAGTACTTC. Translating it yields CAWSRAGPTYEQYF. The chain links TRBV30 to TRBJ2-7, with a tentative D call TRBD1 (5 bases). Trimming cost V 2 bases and J 2 bases, with 13 bases left between them. Germline V gene lookup returns CDR1 GTSNPN and CDR2 SVGIG (reference sequence). This CDR3 is built from 14 residues.

The chain recombines TRBV27 with TRBJ1-2; 7 bases align to TRBD1. Germline V gene data show CDR1 as MNHEY and CDR2 as SMNVEV (reference sequence). Unmatched junction bases numbered 11, after V lost 8 bases and J lost 2 bases. CDR3 length equals 15 residues. CDR3 coding DNA: TGTGCCAGCGCGTGGAGGACAGGAGTCAACTATGGCTACACCTTC. It translates to CASAWRTGVNYGYTF.

The chain's CDR3 is CASSLDGTGYYEQYF. The CDR3 DNA is TGTGCCAGCAGCTTGGACGGGACAGGATACTACGAGCAGTACTTC. The chain combines TRBV5-5 with TRBJ2-7; 8 positions agree with TRBD1. Germline V gives CDR1 SGHKS, CDR2 YYEKEE (reference sequence). The CDR3 contains 15 residues. V shed 0 bases, J shed 3 bases, and the junction held 5 bases outside the gene matches.

The chain has TRBV9 and TRBJ2-5, with 9 positions matching TRBD2. Unmatched junction bases numbered 3, after V lost 0 bases and J lost 0 bases. Per the germline V gene, CDR1 is SGDLS and CDR2 is YYNGEE. The CDR3 length is 16 residues. CDR3 sequence: CASSVGLAANQETQYF. CDR3 bases: TGTGCCAGCAGCGTAGGACTAGCGGCAAACCAAGAGACCCAGTACTTC.

V gene TRBV3-1 (or the pseudogene TRBV3-2) combines with J gene TRBJ2-7; 11 nucleotides align to TRBD2. Germline V gene lookup returns CDR1 LGHDT and CDR2 YNNKEL (reference sequence). Trimming removed 0 bases from V and 1 base from J; junction bases left unmatched: 5. The CDR3 has 17 amino acids. CDR3 in amino acids: CASSQDLLAGGSYEQYF. In DNA form, the CDR3 reads TGTGCCAGCAGCCAAGATCTCCTAGCGGGAGGTTCCTACGAGCAGTACTTC.

This chain joins TRBV25-1 and TRBJ1-1, with 7 bases lining up with TRBD1. The ends lost 3 bases at V and 10 bases at J; junction bases unmatched: 14. Germline CDR1 MGHDK, CDR2 SYGVNS. The CDR3 runs 15 residues. Here the CDR3 DNA reads TGTGCCAGCAGTGATTCGCTGGGACAGCTCAAGGGAGCTTTCTTT. This translates into CASSDSLGQLKGAFF. Drawing the rest from reference TRBV25-1 and TRBJ1-1, the complete variable domain is EADIYQTPRYLVIGTGKKITLECSQTMGHDKMYWYQQDPGMELHLIHYSYGVNSTEKGDLSSESTVSRIRTEHFPLTLESARPSHTSQYLCASSDSLGQLKGAFFGQGTRLTVV.

The rearrangement uses TRBV15 and TRBJ2-5; a possible D gene is TRBD1 (6 bases). The CDR3 has 14 residues. Per the germline V gene, CDR1 is LNHNV and CDR2 is YYDKDF (reference sequence). Trimming shortened V by 3 bases and J by 7 bases, and 15 bases separated the two germline ends. CDR3 in DNA: TGTGCCACCAGCAGTGGGACACCCGGCGGGACCCAGTACTTC. This sequence encodes CATSSGTPGGTQYF.

This clone was found once. The DNA of the CDR3 is TGTGCCATCAGTGAGTCGACTAGCGGGGGTATCACCGGGGAGCTGTTTTTT. It codes for CAISESTSGGITGELFF. The gene calls are TRBV10-3 and TRBJ2-2, with TRBD2 identical over 12 bases. Germline V gene lookup returns CDR1 ENHRY and CDR2 SYGVKD. The length of the CDR3 is 17 residues. Trimming took 0 bases from V and 4 from J; bases not matched to a gene: 3.

The chain is built from TRBV7-2 and TRBJ1-1, with 7 bases identical to TRBD1. Germline CDR1 and CDR2: SGHTA and FQGNSA. There are 16 residues in the CDR3. J was trimmed by 2 bases and V by 5 bases; bases with no gene match: 11. The DNA for the CDR3 is TGTGCCAGCAGCCCGGATCTTAGGGGGCGCAACACTGAAGCTTTCTTT. It translates to CASSPDLRGRNTEAFF.

The J gene is TRBJ2-3, the V gene TRBV30; tentatively, D is TRBD1 (5 bases). This CDR3 comprises 11 residues. V lost 5 bases, J lost 6 bases, and 9 bases lay in between. The germline CDR1 and CDR2 sequences are GTSNPN and SVGIG (reference sequence). The CDR3 DNA is TGTGCCTGGCAAGGGGTGGATACGCAGTATTTT. Translating it yields CAWQGVDTQYF.

This clone appeared a single time. The CDR3 DNA sequence: TGTGCCAGCAGTGTTGGGGACACCACTAATGAAAAACTGTTTTTT. This gives the protein CASSVGDTTNEKLFF. The chain uses TRBV2 and TRBJ1-4, with D possibly being TRBD1 (6 bases). CDR1 is SNHLY and CDR2 is FYNNEI in the germline V gene. The CDR3 has 15 amino acids. V was pared by 4 bases and J by 2 bases, with 11 bases between.

V is TRBV7-2 and J is TRBJ2-2; 12 bases agree with TRBD2. This CDR3 has 16 amino acids. V shed 0 bases and J 11 bases; nucleotides not matched to a gene: 7. Per germline, CDR1 SGHTA and CDR2 FQGNSA. The CDR3 is CASSLALAGGATELFF. CDR3 bases: TGTGCCAGCAGCTTAGCGCTAGCGGGGGGGGCTACTGAGCTGTTTTTT. The full variable domain, its missing parts supplied by reference TRBV7-2 and TRBJ2-2, is GAGVSQSPSNKVTEKGKDVELRCDPISGHTALYWYRQSLGQGLEFLIYFQGNSAPDKSGLPSDRFSAERTGGSVSTLTIQRTQQEDSAVYLCASSLALAGGATELFFGEGSRLTVL.

The chain couples TRBV10-3 to TRBJ1-5; the D gene is possibly TRBD1 (6 bases). CDR3 length: 11 amino acids. Germline CDR1 is ENHRY and CDR2 is SYGVKD. The V and J ends lost 10 bases and 8 bases respectively, with 12 bases between them. This chain's CDR3 is CATGASEPQHF. The CDR3 DNA reads as TGTGCCACAGGGGCCTCAGAGCCCCAGCATTTT.

The gene calls are TRBV2 and TRBJ1-5; 9 bases are shared with TRBD1. The germline CDR1 and CDR2 sequences are SNHLY and FYNNEI. V trimming: 7 bases; J trimming: 2 bases; junction bases outside the gene matches: 3. The CDR3 has 14 amino acids. The CDR3 nucleotides read TGTGCCAGCACGGGACAGGGAGGCAATCAGCCCCAGCATTTT. This translates into CASTGQGGNQPQHF.

The chain recombines TRBV19 with TRBJ2-3, with TRBD2 matching over 9 bases. Germline CDR1 and CDR2: LNHDA and SQIVND (reference sequence). This CDR3 has 17 amino acids. J was trimmed by 4 bases and V by 4 bases; bases with no gene match: 12. The CDR3 spells CASSTGPGLANPDTQYF. The CDR3 nucleotides read TGTGCCAGTAGTACGGGGCCGGGACTAGCCAACCCAGATACGCAGTATTTT.

This chain links TRBV5-1 with TRBJ2-7; 12 positions agree with TRBD1. The CDR3 spans 18 residues. Germline V lookup: CDR1 SGHRS, CDR2 YFSETQ. V gave up 4 bases and J gave up 0 bases; unmatched junction bases: 11. The DNA of the CDR3 is TGCGCCAGCAGCCTCGGGACAGGGGGCAGAATAAGCTCCTACGAGCAGTACTTC. It translates to CASSLGTGGRISSYEQYF.

The rearrangement joins TRBV5-1 to TRBJ1-6; 7 bases are shared with TRBD1. The CDR3 contains 15 residues. Germline values: CDR1 SGHRS, CDR2 YFSETQ. V was pared by 5 bases and J by 9 bases, with 11 bases of the junction left unmatched. The CDR3 nucleotides are TGCGCCAGCAGTAAAGACAGGGCTGGACGTTCACCCCTCCACTTT. Translating it yields CASSKDRAGRSPLHF.